This T cell receptor (beta chain) was captured in a study of beta chain features in type 1 diabetes. The sequenced template was cDNA made from the entire isolated RNA. Measured with immunoSEQ multiplex PCR; TCRdb has only the in-frame clones, and not every one. Among about 200,000 clones listed, about 11% were seen once. Markers CD45RO/CCR7/CD25/CD127/CD95/CD27 served to sort CD4+ naive, central memory, regulatory and stem cell-like memory cells. This clone turned up a few times. Its antigen is unknown. Findings of the study overall: Researchers report that Type 1 diabetes patients had moderately but significantly shorter TCRB CDR3s across all four CD4+ subsets.

Material for sequencing was central memory CD4+ T cells from blood. The clonotype comes from a man in his late teens or twenties in good health.

CDR3 region: CASSLTGGFYNEQFF. CDR3 sequence (DNA): TGTGCCAGCAGCTTGACAGGGGGCTTCTACAATGAGCAGTTCTTC. The genes are TRBV27 and TRBJ2-1; TRBD1 agrees at 10 bases. The V gene end was trimmed by 6 bases and the J gene end by 3 bases; junction bases not matched to a gene: 5. Germline V gives CDR1 MNHEY, CDR2 SMNVEV (reference sequence). This CDR3 spans 15 amino acids.